These T cell receptor beta chains were read from a single sample in a study of beta chain features in type 1 diabetes. Measured with immunoSEQ multiplex PCR; TCRdb has only the in-frame clones, and not every one. The table shows about 150,000 clones, with 6.5% to 8.5% occurring only once. The material sequenced was central memory CD4+ T cells from blood. The receptor source for this set is a man aged 18 to 35 with type 1 diabetes. The CDR3 runs from the conserved cysteine through the conserved F or W. A D gene is named only where the DNA matches it firmly. Clone size is shown for a subset of rows, as once, few, many or a class of expanded clone.

. | . | TRBJ1-4 | TRBV4-3 | CASSQEGGVYEKLFF | TGCGCCAGCAGCCAAGAAGGGGGTGTTTATGAAAAACTGTTTTTT
. | . | TRBJ1-2 | TRBV27 | CASSTQGFSGYTF | TGTGCCAGCAGCACACAGGGATTCAGTGGCTACACCTTC
. | few | TRBJ2-7 | TRBV11-3 | CASSPPGLVPSGEQYF | TGTGCCAGCAGCCCTCCAGGGTTGGTTCCGTCCGGCGAGCAGTACTTC
. | . | TRBJ2-5 | TRBV5-6 | CASSLQYMETQYF | TGTGCCAGCAGCTTGCAGTACATGGAGACCCAGTACTTC
. | few | TRBJ2-1 | TRBV7-2 | CASNGHTSSYNEQFF | TGTGCCAGCAACGGACACACGTCTTCCTACAATGAGCAGTTCTTC
. | few | TRBJ1-2 | TRBV2 | CASTKGEGLGGYTF | TGTGCCAGCACTAAGGGGGAGGGATTAGGTGGCTACACCTTC
TRBD2 | . | TRBJ2-7 | TRBV15 | CATSRVGTSYYEQYF | TGTGCCACCAGCAGAGTCGGGACTAGTTATTACGAGCAGTACTTC
TRBD1 | few | TRBJ1-2 | TRBV14 | CASSQVGQAYGYTF | TGTGCCAGCAGCCAAGTCGGACAGGCCTATGGCTACACCTTC
. | few | TRBJ2-1 | TRBV4-1 | CASSTRLGLKFF | TGCGCCAGCAGCACCAGACTAGGTCTTAAGTTCTTC
TRBD2 | . | TRBJ2-1 | TRBV28 | CASSKNRGLAGPSSYNEQFF | TGTGCCAGCAGTAAAAACCGGGGACTAGCGGGCCCAAGCTCCTACAATGAGCAGTTCTTC
. | . | TRBJ2-1 | TRBV19 | CASSTKLGGNEQFF | TGTGCCAGTAGTACTAAACTAGGGGGCAATGAGCAGTTCTTC
. | few | TRBJ1-1 | TRBV30 | CAWTPTNEAFF | TGTGCCTGGACTCCAACAAATGAAGCTTTCTTT
TRBD2 | . | TRBJ2-2 | TRBV9 | CASSVFGGGSGRASGELFF | TGTGCCAGCAGCGTATTCGGGGGCGGTAGCGGGAGGGCATCCGGGGAGCTGTTTTTT
TRBD1 | . | TRBJ1-2 | TRBV7-9 | CAVRGTGVYGYTF | TGTGCCGTCCGGGGGACAGGGGTTTATGGCTACACCTTC
TRBD2 | . | TRBJ2-5 | TRBV7-2 | CASSFLAGVGETQYF | TGTGCCAGCAGCTTTTTAGCGGGGGTTGGAGAGACCCAGTACTTC
TRBD2 | . | TRBJ2-2 | TRBV7-2 | CASSLVWTSGTHGELFF | TGTGCCAGCAGCTTAGTATGGACTAGCGGGACTCACGGGGAGCTGTTTTTT
. | few | TRBJ1-2 | TRBV21-1 | CASSKEIGRGRYGYTF | TGTGCCAGCAGCAAAGAAATTGGCAGGGGGCGGTATGGCTACACCTTC
TRBD2 | . | TRBJ2-7 | TRBV19 | CASEARKLPSGRDYEQYF | TGTGCCAGTGAAGCCAGGAAGCTGCCTAGCGGGAGAGACTACGAGCAGTACTTC
. | . | TRBJ2-1 | TRBV29-1 | CSVVNSGLHNEQFF | TGCAGCGTTGTAAATAGCGGCCTTCACAATGAGCAGTTCTTC
. | few | TRBJ2-7 | TRBV11-2 | CASSSSQGWGYEQYF | TGTGCCAGCAGCTCGAGCCAGGGGTGGGGATACGAGCAGTACTTC
TRBD1 | few | TRBJ2-6 | TRBV7-9 | CASSFIGTANSGANVLTF | TGTGCCAGCAGCTTCATTGGGACAGCCAACTCTGGGGCCAACGTCCTGACTTTC
. | few | TRBJ2-7 | TRBV28 | CASSLSLADEQYF | TGTGCCAGCAGTTTATCTTTGGCCGACGAGCAGTACTTC
. | . | TRBJ2-5 | TRBV28 | CASRGQKETQYF | TGTGCCAGCAGAGGACAGAAAGAGACCCAGTACTTC
. | few | TRBJ2-4 | TRBV28 | CASTRRVAKNIQYF | TGTGCCAGCACCCGCCGGGTAGCCAAAAACATTCAGTACTTC
. | few | TRBJ2-1 | TRBV20-1 | CSAKREREQFF | TGCAGTGCTAAACGGGAGCGGGAGCAGTTCTTC
TRBD2 | few | TRBJ2-5 | TRBV9 | CASSAGLEAETQYF | TGTGCCAGCAGCGCCGGACTAGAGGCCGAGACCCAGTACTTC
. | few | TRBJ1-2 | TRBV15 | CATSRDRNYGYTF | TGTGCCACCAGCAGGGACAGAAACTATGGCTACACCTTC
TRBD1 | few | TRBJ2-1 | TRBV4-1 | CASSQGYERQGYDEQFF | TGCGCCAGCAGCCAAGGGTACGAGAGACAGGGATACGATGAGCAGTTCTTC
TRBD1 | few | TRBJ1-1 | TRBV30 | CAFRQGLVEAFF | TGTGCCTTCCGACAGGGTTTGGTTGAAGCTTTCTTT
. | . | TRBJ2-4 | TRBV10-2 | CASRGVGQNIQYF | TGCGCCAGCCGCGGGGTGGGACAAAACATTCAGTACTTC
TRBD2 | few | TRBJ2-7 | TRBV7-2 | CASSSSGGPYEQYF | TGTGCCAGCAGCTCTAGCGGGGGCCCCTACGAGCAGTACTTC
. | few | TRBJ1-1 | TRBV4-2 | CASSQAGQMNTEAFF | TGTGCCAGCAGCCAGGCTGGACAGATGAACACTGAAGCTTTCTTT
. | few | TRBJ2-7 | TRBV5-1 | CASSDSAYEQYF | TGCGCCAGCAGTGACAGCGCATACGAGCAGTACTTC
. | few | TRBJ2-1 | TRBV5-4 | CASSKTKAYNEQFF | TGTGCCAGCAGCAAGACAAAGGCCTACAATGAGCAGTTCTTC
. | . | TRBJ2-7 | TRBV7-2 | CASSLGPAGMGRYEQYF | TGTGCCAGCAGCTTAGGACCCGCGGGGATGGGTCGATACGAGCAGTACTTC
TRBD1 | . | TRBJ2-7 | TRBV7-2 | CASSLGRGRIEQYF | TGTGCCAGCAGCTTGGGCAGGGGGCGTATTGAGCAGTACTTC
TRBD1 | . | TRBJ1-5 | TRBV29-1 | CSALFLPGQGGYQPQHF | TGCAGCGCTTTATTTTTACCGGGACAGGGGGGATATCAGCCCCAGCATTTT